Below, one T cell receptor (beta chain) is given with its context. Its target antigen remains unknown. No base quality information exists; no much larger clone differs at one position. These data originate in a study of blood T cell repertoires in COVID-19 (dated by TCRdb to the early 2020s). With regard to the full study: Samples from collaborators originated in the United States, Italy and Spain and spanned both the acute and convalescent phases of COVID-19. A freely available public database, intended as a resource for researchers studying the immune response to SARS-CoV-2, is where the repertoires were released. The samples were drawn from two sources: the first 160 participants of the ongoing ImmuneRACE study, and 1,000 to 1,500 subjects contributed by 6 global collaborators. The sample metadata nearly always contained a de-identified subject ID, COVID-19 status, age in years and sex. The dataset comprised deeply sampled blood TCRbeta repertoires from subjects exposed to, actively infected with, or recovered from COVID-19. Where HLA class I and class II types were available, the types were taken from metadata supplied by the sample provider, not from assay-based typing. The material from the prospective study consisted of cDNA or gDNA derived from T cells, B-cell-depleted T cells, or PBMCs. General findings and caveats noted by the study authors: The quantity of clinical and demographic metadata differed by source and by participant and was supplied without curation.

Compared with germline, V lacks 3 bases and J lacks 6 bases; bases without a gene match: 9. The CDR3 covers 16 residues, taking in both the cysteine and the phenylalanine. Solely the CDR3 DNA is kept, with 48 bases framed from the first base. Reading the germline V gene (reference sequence) gives CDR1 SEHNR and CDR2 FQNEAQ. Whole blood was collected in K2EDTA tubes by collaborating institutions according to the institutions' own protocols. For TCRbeta analysis, collaborators shipped samples in one of three forms: frozen whole blood, isolated PBMCs, or DNA extracted from either of those sample types. TCRbeta CDR3 regions were amplified from genomic DNA by means of the immunoSEQ Assay, a bias-controlled multiplex PCR. Per the original workflow: Within the assay, amplification of reference gene primers was used to estimate how many nucleated cells each sample contained. To quantify the absolute abundance of each unique TCRbeta CDR3 rearrangement, sequence reads were collapsed and filtered. For each sample, productive Simpson clonality was calculated as the square root of Simpson's diversity index over productive rearrangements. In its TCRdb copy, this immuneACCESS table keeps in-frame sequences only and misses some clones. Where compared with another copy, unresolved V genes explain less than half of these, and the others have no known cause. For V, J and clone size, that table is used; D and trimming come from the DNA. This sample has about 26,000 clones in its table, and roughly 84% of those were observed once. Roughly 31% of the sample belongs to the ten largest clones.

Sequencing input: peripheral blood. The rearrangement joined TRBV7-9 to TRBJ2-3; 10 central nucleotides agree with TRBD2. This receptor was identified in a human donor in a cohort sampled during active COVID-19. The CDR3 is CASSFSSGGKLDTQYF. The DNA sequence reads TGTGCCAGCAGCTTCTCTAGCGGGGGCAAACTGGATACGCAGTATTTT.